This is a list of T cell receptor beta chains from one sample in a study of shared clonotypes between healthy human individuals. The repertoire was sequenced with immunoSEQ multiplex PCR; TCRdb's copy has only in-frame clones and lacks some. The profile covers about 1,500,000 clones, with approximately 96% appearing a single time and approximately 1.1% taken by the ten largest. Sequencing used naive CD4+ T cells sorted from blood. The receptors come from a man aged 25 to 40 in good health. The CDR3 runs from the conserved cysteine through the conserved F or W. A clone size is listed for some rows: how often the clone was seen (once, few, many), or a class if it is expanded.

cdr3_length	v_call	clone_size	j_call	cdr3_aa
16	TRBV18	-	TRBJ1-1	CASSPFGGAENTEAFF
15	TRBV7-9	-	TRBJ1-4	CASSSWTATNEKLFF
13	TRBV7-2	-	TRBJ2-7	CASSSDSSYEQYF
12	TRBV2	-	TRBJ1-1	CASKRQGPEAFF
15	TRBV27	-	TRBJ2-5	CASSRYTQGGVTQYF
16	TRBV10-1	-	TRBJ2-1	CASSVATSLPYNEQFF
12	TRBV5-6	once	TRBJ1-1	CASPGLNTEAFF
11	TRBV29-1	-	TRBJ2-3	CSIRQTDTQYF
12	TRBV7-2	-	TRBJ2-2	CASSPWFRELFF
11	TRBV28	-	TRBJ2-7	CASSFRREQYF
14	TRBV25-1	once	TRBJ1-1	CASSEFNRGAEAFF
16	TRBV19	-	TRBJ2-2	CASSIVTGQGAGELFF
14	TRBV4-1	-	TRBJ1-2	CASSQDRTVYGYTF
13	TRBV18	-	TRBJ1-2	CASSLQESYGYTF
14	TRBV15	once	TRBJ2-3	CAVRQELGTDTQYF
11	TRBV10-2	-	TRBJ2-7	CASSVWPGMYF
14	TRBV5-8	-	TRBJ2-1	CASSLGTGLFGQFF
12	TRBV7-9	-	TRBJ1-4	CASSLNAGALFF
13	TRBV19	-	TRBJ1-2	CASRTGQLYGYTF
16	TRBV9	-	TRBJ2-3	CASSPGQGASTDTQYF
15	TRBV28	-	TRBJ2-2	CASYPRDRSTGELFF
15	TRBV7-9	-	TRBJ1-2	CASSAPGTGFTGYTF
14	TRBV18	-	TRBJ2-6	CASSPPAGANVLTF
14	TRBV5-1	-	TRBJ2-5	CASSFGDYQETQYF
16	TRBV19	-	TRBJ1-5	CASSIGTGRSNQPQHF
16	TRBV11-2	-	TRBJ1-5	CASSLARAEKDQPQHF
15	TRBV27	few	TRBJ2-5	CASSFLSSGQETQYF
13	TRBV2	-	TRBJ2-5	CASTLDREETQYF
15	TRBV19	-	TRBJ1-1	CASSIVPTGSTEAFF
15	TRBV21-1	-	TRBJ1-3	CASSKGRSSGNTIYF
14	TRBV6-5	-	TRBJ2-7	CASSRATGTYEQYF
13	TRBV7-3	-	TRBJ2-2	CASSLRGTGELFF
15	TRBV6-1	-	TRBJ2-7	CASSDVGGPLAEQYF
13	TRBV4-3	-	TRBJ2-5	CASSQDGRGPQYF
17	TRBV10-2	-	TRBJ2-1	CASSGGPGRVRANEQFF
13	TRBV29-1	-	TRBJ2-2	CSVGTGGTGELFF
14	TRBV19	-	TRBJ2-2	CASRTDLNTGELFF
15	TRBV6-5	few	TRBJ2-1	CASSYETRGENEQFF
12	TRBV5-5	-	TRBJ2-7	CASGIAIYEQYF
20	TRBV5-4	-	TRBJ2-3	CASSLELAGGPPQNTDTQYF
17	TRBV21-1	once	TRBJ1-5	CASSKGPGTGMNQPQHF
16	TRBV5-5	-	TRBJ2-1	CASSPGLAGGGNEQFF
14	TRBV7-9	-	TRBJ1-2	CANSLERTNYGYTF
17	TRBV7-6	-	TRBJ2-3	CASSLSVSGSSTDTQYF
12	TRBV10-2	once	TRBJ1-2	CASSIGSYGYTF
14	TRBV9	-	TRBJ2-2	CASSHNSGTGELFF
13	TRBV2	-	TRBJ2-2	CASWREGTGELFF